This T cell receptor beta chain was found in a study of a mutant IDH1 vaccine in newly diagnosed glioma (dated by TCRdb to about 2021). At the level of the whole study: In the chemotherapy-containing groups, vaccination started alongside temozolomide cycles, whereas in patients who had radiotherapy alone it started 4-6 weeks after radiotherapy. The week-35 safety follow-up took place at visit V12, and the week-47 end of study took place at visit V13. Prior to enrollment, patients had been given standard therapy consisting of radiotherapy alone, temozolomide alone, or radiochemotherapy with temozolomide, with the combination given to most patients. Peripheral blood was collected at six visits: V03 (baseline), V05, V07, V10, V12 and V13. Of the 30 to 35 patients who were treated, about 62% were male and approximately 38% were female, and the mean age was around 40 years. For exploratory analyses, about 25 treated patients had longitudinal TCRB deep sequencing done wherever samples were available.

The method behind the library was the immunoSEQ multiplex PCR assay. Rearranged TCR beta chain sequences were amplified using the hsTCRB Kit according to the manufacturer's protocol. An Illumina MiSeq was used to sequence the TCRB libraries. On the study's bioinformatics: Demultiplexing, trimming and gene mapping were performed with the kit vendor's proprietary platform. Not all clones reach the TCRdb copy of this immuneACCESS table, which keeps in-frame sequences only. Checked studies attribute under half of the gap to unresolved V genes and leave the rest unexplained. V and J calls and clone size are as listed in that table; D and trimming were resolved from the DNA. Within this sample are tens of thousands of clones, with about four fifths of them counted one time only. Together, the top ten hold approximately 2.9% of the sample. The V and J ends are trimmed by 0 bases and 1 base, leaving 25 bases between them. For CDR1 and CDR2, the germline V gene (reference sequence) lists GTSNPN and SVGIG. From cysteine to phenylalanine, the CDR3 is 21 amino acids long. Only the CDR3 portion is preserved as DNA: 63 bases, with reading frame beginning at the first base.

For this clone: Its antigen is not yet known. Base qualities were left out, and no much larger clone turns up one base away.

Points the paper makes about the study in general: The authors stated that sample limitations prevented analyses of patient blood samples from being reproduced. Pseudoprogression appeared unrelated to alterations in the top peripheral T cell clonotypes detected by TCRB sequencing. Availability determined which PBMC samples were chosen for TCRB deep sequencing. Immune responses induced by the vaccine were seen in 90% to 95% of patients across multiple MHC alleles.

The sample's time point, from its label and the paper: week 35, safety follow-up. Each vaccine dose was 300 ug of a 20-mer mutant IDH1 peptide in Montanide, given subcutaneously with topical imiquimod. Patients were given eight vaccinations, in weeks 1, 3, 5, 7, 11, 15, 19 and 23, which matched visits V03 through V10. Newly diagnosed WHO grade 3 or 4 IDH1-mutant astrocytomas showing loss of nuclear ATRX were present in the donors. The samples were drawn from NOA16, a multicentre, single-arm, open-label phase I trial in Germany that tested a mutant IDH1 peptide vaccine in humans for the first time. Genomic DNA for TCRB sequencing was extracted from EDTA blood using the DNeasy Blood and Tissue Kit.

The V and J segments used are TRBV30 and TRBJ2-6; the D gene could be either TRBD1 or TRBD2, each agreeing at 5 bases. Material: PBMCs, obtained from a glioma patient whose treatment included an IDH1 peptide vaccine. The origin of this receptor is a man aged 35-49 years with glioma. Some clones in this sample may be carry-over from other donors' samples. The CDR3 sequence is CAWSVWGLGERVASGANVLTF. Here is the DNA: TGTGCCTGGAGTGTTTGGGGGTTGGGGGAACGCGTCGCTTCTGGGGCCAACGTCCTGACTTTC.